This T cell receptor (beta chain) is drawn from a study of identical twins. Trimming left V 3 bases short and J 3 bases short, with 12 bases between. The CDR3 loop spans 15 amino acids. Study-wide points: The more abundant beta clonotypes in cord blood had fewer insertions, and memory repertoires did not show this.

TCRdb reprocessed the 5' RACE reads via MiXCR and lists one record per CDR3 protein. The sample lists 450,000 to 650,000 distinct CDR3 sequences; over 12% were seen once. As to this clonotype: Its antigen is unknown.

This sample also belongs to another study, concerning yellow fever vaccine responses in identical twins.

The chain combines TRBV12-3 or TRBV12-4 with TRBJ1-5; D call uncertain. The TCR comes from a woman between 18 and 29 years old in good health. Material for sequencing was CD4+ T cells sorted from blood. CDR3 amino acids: CASSFRRGLNQPQHF. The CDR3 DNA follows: TGTGCCAGCAGTTTCCGCCGGGGTCTCAATCAGCCCCAGCATTTT.